One and the same sample provided the 20 T cell receptor beta chains below, sequenced in a study of blood T cell repertoires in COVID-19. The method was immunoSEQ multiplex PCR; TCRdb's version includes in-frame clones alone and lacks a portion of them. The sample records fewer than 400,000 clones, around nine tenths being singletons. Sequencing was done on a sample of PBMCs or T cells enriched from blood (not recorded which). The receptor source for this set is a woman aged 50 to 60 who had recovered from COVID-19.

The J gene is TRBJ2-5, the V gene TRBV19; TRBD2 aligns across 7 bases. Trimming took 3 bases from V and 2 from J; bases not matched to a gene: 6. The CDR3 has 15 amino acids. CDR1 is LNHDA, CDR2 SQIVND, per germline (reference sequence). CDR3 sequence (DNA): TGTGCCAGTAGTATTCGCGGGGGAATACAAGAGACCCAGTACTTC. Translated, it gives CASSIRGGIQETQYF.

This clone appeared a few times. The CDR3: CASSLGQGIYEQYF. The CDR3, as DNA: TGTGCCAGCAGCTTGGGACAGGGTATCTACGAGCAGTACTTC. The J gene is TRBJ2-7, the V gene TRBV5-5; 7 bases line up with TRBD1. The trim removed 0 bases at V and 3 bases at J, leaving 3 bases unmatched. Germline loops: CDR1 SGHKS, CDR2 YYEKEE (reference sequence). The CDR3 is made up of 14 amino acids.

The J gene is TRBJ1-1, the V gene TRBV9; D gene unclear. This CDR3 is built from 11 residues. Trimming stripped 3 bases from V and 5 bases from J, with 5 bases between. The germline V gene encodes CDR1 SGDLS and CDR2 YYNGEE. The CDR3: CASSAGTEAFF. The CDR3 nucleotides are TGTGCCAGCAGCGCGGGAACTGAAGCTTTCTTT. The whole variable domain, remainder taken from reference TRBV9 and TRBJ1-1, is DSGVTQTPKHLITATGQRVTLRCSPRSGDLSVYWYQQSLDQGLQFLIQYYNGEERAKGNILERFSAQQFPDLHSELNLSSLELGDSALYFCASSAGTEAFFGQGTRLTVV.

The V gene is TRBV6-5, the J gene TRBJ1-3, with D possibly matching TRBD1 (6 bases). Between the trimmed V and J ends, which lost 0 bases and 4 bases, there was a span of 13 bases. The germline V gene encodes CDR1 MNHEY and CDR2 SVGAGI. The CDR3 contains 16 residues. This CDR3 reads CASSYSRGAKGNTIYF. The CDR3 bases are TGTGCCAGCAGTTACTCGCGGGGGGCGAAGGGAAACACCATATATTTT.

The genes are TRBV30 and TRBJ2-7; TRBD1 might be the D (6 bases). This CDR3 is built from 13 residues. Trimming took off 4 bases at V and 2 bases at J, with 12 bases between the two ends. Germline V gives CDR1 GTSNPN, CDR2 SVGIG (reference sequence). CDR3 nucleotides: TGTGCCTGGAAGACAGGATCCCCCTACGAGCAGTACTTC. This encodes CAWKTGSPYEQYF.

This chain uses TRBV25-1 with TRBJ1-3, with a possible D match to TRBD1 (6 bases). V was clipped by 4 bases and J by 4 bases, with 11 bases between them. Germline CDR1 reads MGHDK; CDR2 reads SYGVNS. The CDR3 sequence is 14 residues long. The CDR3 DNA reads TGTGCCAGCAGTGCCTCAGGGGCAGGAAACACCATATATTTT. As protein: CASSASGAGNTIYF.

The V and J genes are TRBV25-1 and TRBJ2-3; D ambiguous. The CDR3 totals 11 residues. The V gene's germline CDR1 is MGHDK and CDR2 SYGVNS. With 6 bases removed from V and 2 bases from J, the gap between germline ends came to 3 bases. The CDR3 DNA reads as TGTGCCAGCAGCTTCACAGATACGCAGTATTTT. It is translated as CASSFTDTQYF. Based on the CDR3 plus reference TRBV25-1 and TRBJ2-3, the full variable domain is EADIYQTPRYLVIGTGKKITLECSQTMGHDKMYWYQQDPGMELHLIHYSYGVNSTEKGDLSSESTVSRIRTEHFPLTLESARPSHTSQYLCASSFTDTQYFGPGTRLTVL.

The rearrangement uses TRBV19 and TRBJ1-3; 10 positions match TRBD1. The CDR3 totals 15 residues. Unmatched junction bases numbered 4, after V lost 5 bases and J lost 3 bases. Germline CDR1 LNHDA, CDR2 SQIVND (reference sequence). The CDR3 nucleotides are TGTGCCAGTAGTGTCGACAGGGGGCATGGAAACACCATATATTTT. Amino acids: CASSVDRGHGNTIYF.

V usage is TRBV4-1 and J usage is TRBJ1-5; D uncertain. Trimming took off 3 bases at V and 5 bases at J, with 14 bases between the two ends. The CDR3 runs 15 residues. The V gene's germline CDR1 is MGHRA and CDR2 YSYEKL. The CDR3: CASSHHTASDQPQHF. The CDR3 DNA sequence: TGCGCCAGCAGCCATCATACAGCAAGTGATCAGCCCCAGCATTTT.

This clone has a handful of counts. The chain recombines TRBV5-5 with TRBJ1-6, with TRBD1 identical over 9 bases. The germline V gene encodes CDR1 SGHKS and CDR2 YYEKEE (reference sequence). V shed 4 bases, J shed 0 bases, and the junction held 5 bases outside the gene matches. This CDR3 spans 17 amino acids. CDR3 in amino acids: CASSRDRGSSYNSPLHF. The CDR3 DNA is TGTGCCAGCAGCCGAGACAGGGGGTCCTCCTATAATTCACCCCTCCACTTT.

This chain connects TRBV2 to TRBJ1-5; TRBD1 aligns across 8 bases. The CDR3 is 14 residues long. With 5 bases clipped from V and 4 bases from J, the junction kept 4 bases outside the gene matches. Germline-derived CDR1 and CDR2 are SNHLY and FYNNEI. The CDR3, as DNA: TGTGCCAGCAGTACCGACAGGGGAAATCAGCCCCAGCATTTT. Its protein is CASSTDRGNQPQHF.

The chain joins TRBV6-5 to TRBJ2-2; 8 bases fit TRBD1. Germline loops: CDR1 MNHEY, CDR2 SVGAGI. This CDR3 is 14 amino acids long. V lost 8 bases, J lost 1 base, and 3 bases stayed unmatched. CDR3 bases: TGTGCCAGCCTCGGGACAGGGAACACCGGGGAGCTGTTTTTT. Protein: CASLGTGNTGELFF.

This clone appeared a few times. The chain is built from TRBV28 and TRBJ1-3; TRBD1 matches at 7 bases. Germline CDR1 and CDR2: MDHEN and SYDVKM. CDR3 length equals 16 residues. After removal of 5 bases from V and 0 bases from J, the junction contained 7 bases not matched to a gene. The CDR3 reads CASSKGQRVSGNTIYF. The DNA of the CDR3 is TGTGCCAGCAGTAAGGGACAGCGCGTCTCTGGAAACACCATATATTTT.

The J gene is TRBJ1-4, the V gene TRBV5-1; D is uncertain. The CDR3 has 14 residues. The germline gives CDR1 SGHRS, CDR2 YFSETQ. V lost 2 bases and J 0 bases, leaving 5 bases between the germline ends. CDR3 DNA: TGCGCCAGCAGCTTTACAGCAACTAATGAAAAACTGTTTTTT. Encoded protein: CASSFTATNEKLFF. The full variable domain, rest sourced from reference TRBV5-1 and TRBJ1-4, is KAGVTQTPRYLIKTRGQQVTLSCSPISGHRSVSWYQQTPGQGLQFLFEYFSETQRNKGNFPGRFSGRQFSNSRSEMNVSTLELGDSALYLCASSFTATNEKLFFGSGTQLSVL.

V is TRBV6-2 or TRBV6-3 and J is TRBJ1-2; D not certain. The CDR3 has 13 residues. The germline gives CDR1 MNHEY, CDR2 SVGEGT. V was cut by 5 bases and J by 4 bases, with 11 bases left in between. CDR3 sequence: CASSSDGLYGYTF. Written as DNA, the CDR3 is TGTGCCAGCAGTAGCGACGGACTCTATGGCTACACCTTC.

The chain has TRBV9 and TRBJ2-3; a possible D gene is TRBD1 (6 bases). There are 15 residues in the CDR3. Germline V gives CDR1 SGDLS, CDR2 YYNGEE. The V gene lost 2 bases and the J gene lost 5 bases, with 15 bases spanning the gap. The CDR3 region has the DNA TGTGCCAGCAGCGTTTCAGGGGTTAGTGTAGATACGCAGTATTTT. Protein product: CASSVSGVSVDTQYF.

The chain joins TRBV5-3 to TRBJ1-3; tentative D call: TRBD1 (5 bases). TRBV5-3 is labeled an ORF, and its function is uncertain. V lost 2 bases and J lost 3, with 9 bases in between. The CDR3 runs 14 residues. The DNA of the CDR3 is TGTGCCAGAAGCTTATCAGGGTATGGAAACACCATATATTTT. Its translation: CARSLSGYGNTIYF.

The chain joins TRBV19 to TRBJ2-3; 16 bases are a match to TRBD2. V trimming: 7 bases; J trimming: 6 bases; junction bases outside the gene matches: 7. Germline V gene lookup returns CDR1 LNHDA and CDR2 SQIVND (reference sequence). The CDR3 contains 16 residues. CDR3 sequence: CASNPGLAGGRDTQYF. Written as DNA, the CDR3 is TGTGCCAGTAACCCGGGACTAGCGGGGGGGCGTGATACGCAGTATTTT.

This clone was detected only once. This rearrangement joins TRBV5-5 to TRBJ2-1, with D possibly matching TRBD1 (5 bases). Germline values: CDR1 SGHKS, CDR2 YYEKEE (reference sequence). The ends were cut back, 4 bases at V and 3 bases at J, with 14 bases in the middle. There are 15 residues in the CDR3. The CDR3 here is CASSPADSSYNEQFF. CDR3 in DNA: TGTGCCAGCAGCCCCGCCGACAGCAGCTACAATGAGCAGTTCTTC.

This rearrangement joins TRBV27 to TRBJ2-1; a possible D gene is TRBD2 (6 bases). This CDR3 has 15 amino acids. CDR1 MNHEY and CDR2 SMNVEV come from the germline V gene (reference sequence). With 4 bases removed from V and 1 base from J, the gap between germline ends came to 11 bases. For the CDR3, the DNA is TGTGCCAGCAGTTACTCCGGGGGATCCTACAATGAGCAGTTCTTC. Its translation is CASSYSGGSYNEQFF.